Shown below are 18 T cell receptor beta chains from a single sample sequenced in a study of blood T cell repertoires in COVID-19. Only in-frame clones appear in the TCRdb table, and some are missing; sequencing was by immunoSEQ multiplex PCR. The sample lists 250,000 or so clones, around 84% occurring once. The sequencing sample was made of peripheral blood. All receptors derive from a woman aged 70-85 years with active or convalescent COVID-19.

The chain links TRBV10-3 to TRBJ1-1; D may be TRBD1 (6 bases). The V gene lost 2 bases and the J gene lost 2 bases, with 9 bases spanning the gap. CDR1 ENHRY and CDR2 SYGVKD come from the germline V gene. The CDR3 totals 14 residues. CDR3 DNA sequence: TGTGCCATCAGTGAGGGGGGCAGTAACACTGAAGCTTTCTTT. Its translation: CAISEGGSNTEAFF.

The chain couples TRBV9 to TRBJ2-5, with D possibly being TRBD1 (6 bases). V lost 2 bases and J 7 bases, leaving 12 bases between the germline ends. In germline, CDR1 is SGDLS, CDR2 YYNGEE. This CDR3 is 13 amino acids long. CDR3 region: CASSVSGAATQYF. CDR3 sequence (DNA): TGTGCCAGCAGCGTTTCAGGGGCTGCGACCCAGTACTTC.

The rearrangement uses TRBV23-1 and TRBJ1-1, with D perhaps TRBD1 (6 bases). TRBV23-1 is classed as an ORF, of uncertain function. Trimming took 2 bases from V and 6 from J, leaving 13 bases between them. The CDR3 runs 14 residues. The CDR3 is CASSQESGAPEAFF. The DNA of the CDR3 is TGCGCCAGCAGTCAAGAGTCAGGGGCCCCTGAAGCTTTCTTT.

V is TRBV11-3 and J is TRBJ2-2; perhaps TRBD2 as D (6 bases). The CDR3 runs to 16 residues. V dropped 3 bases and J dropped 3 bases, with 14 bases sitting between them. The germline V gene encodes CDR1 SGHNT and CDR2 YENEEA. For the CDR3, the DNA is TGTGCCAGCAGCTTGGGCCTCAGGGAGGACACCGGGGAGCTGTTTTTT. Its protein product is CASSLGLREDTGELFF.

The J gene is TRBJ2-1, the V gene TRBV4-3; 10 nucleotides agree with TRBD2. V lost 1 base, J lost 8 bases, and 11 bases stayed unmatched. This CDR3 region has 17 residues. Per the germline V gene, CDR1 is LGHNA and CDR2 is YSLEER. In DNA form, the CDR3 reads TGCGCCAGCAGCCAAGTCTTCGCTAGCGGGGGTTTTTATGAGCAGTTCTTC. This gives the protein CASSQVFASGGFYEQFF.

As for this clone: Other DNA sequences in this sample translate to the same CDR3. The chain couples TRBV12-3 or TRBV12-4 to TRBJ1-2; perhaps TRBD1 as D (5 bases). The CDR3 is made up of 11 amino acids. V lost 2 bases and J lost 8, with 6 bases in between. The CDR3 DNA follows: TGTGCCAGCAGTTTAAGGGGCGGCTACACCTTC. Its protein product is CASSLRGGYTF.

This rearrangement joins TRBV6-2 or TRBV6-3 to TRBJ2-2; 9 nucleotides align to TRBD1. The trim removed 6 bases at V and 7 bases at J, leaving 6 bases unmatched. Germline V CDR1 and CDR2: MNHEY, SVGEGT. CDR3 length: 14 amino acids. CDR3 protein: CASSVQGAVGELFF. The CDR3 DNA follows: TGTGCCAGCAGCGTACAGGGGGCGGTCGGGGAGCTGTTTTTT.

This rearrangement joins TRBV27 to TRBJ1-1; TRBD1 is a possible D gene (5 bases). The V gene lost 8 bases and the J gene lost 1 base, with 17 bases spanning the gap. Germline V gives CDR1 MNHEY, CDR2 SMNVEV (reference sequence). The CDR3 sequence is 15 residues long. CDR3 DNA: TGTGCCAGCCATCCCTCCCCAGGGAAGAACACTGAAGCTTTCTTT. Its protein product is CASHPSPGKNTEAFF.

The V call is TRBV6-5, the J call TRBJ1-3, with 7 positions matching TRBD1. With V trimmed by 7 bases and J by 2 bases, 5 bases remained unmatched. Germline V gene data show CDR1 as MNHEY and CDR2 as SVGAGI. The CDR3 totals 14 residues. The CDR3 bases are TGTGCCAGCACCCTGACAGGGACTGGAAACACCATATATTTT. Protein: CASTLTGTGNTIYF.

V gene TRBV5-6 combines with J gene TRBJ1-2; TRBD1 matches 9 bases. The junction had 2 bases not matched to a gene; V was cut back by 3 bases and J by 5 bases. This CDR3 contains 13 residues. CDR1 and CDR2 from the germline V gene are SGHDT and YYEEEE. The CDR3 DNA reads TGTGCCAGCAGCTGGGGGACAGGGTATGGCTACACCTTC. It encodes CASSWGTGYGYTF. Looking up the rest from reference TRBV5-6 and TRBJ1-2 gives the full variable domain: DAGVTQSPTHLIKTRGQQVTLRCSPKSGHDTVSWYQQALGQGPQFIFQYYEEEERQRGNFPDRFSGHQFPNYSSELNVNALLLGDSALYLCASSWGTGYGYTFGSGTRLTVV.

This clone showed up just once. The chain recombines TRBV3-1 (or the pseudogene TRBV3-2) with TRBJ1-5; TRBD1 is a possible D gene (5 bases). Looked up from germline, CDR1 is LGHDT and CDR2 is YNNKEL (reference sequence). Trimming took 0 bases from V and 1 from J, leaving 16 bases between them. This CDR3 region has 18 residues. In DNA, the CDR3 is TGTGCCAGCAGCCAAGATAGTGGGGGGGTATACAGCAATCAGCCCCAGCATTTT. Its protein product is CASSQDSGGVYSNQPQHF.

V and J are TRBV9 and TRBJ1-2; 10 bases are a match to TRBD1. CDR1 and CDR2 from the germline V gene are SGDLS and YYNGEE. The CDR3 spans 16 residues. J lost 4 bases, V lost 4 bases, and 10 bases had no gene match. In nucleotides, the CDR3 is TGTGCCAGCAGCCCCCGGACAGGGGGAGACATCTATGGCTACACCTTC. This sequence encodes CASSPRTGGDIYGYTF. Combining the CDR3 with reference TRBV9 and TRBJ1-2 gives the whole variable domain DSGVTQTPKHLITATGQRVTLRCSPRSGDLSVYWYQQSLDQGLQFLIQYYNGEERAKGNILERFSAQQFPDLHSELNLSSLELGDSALYFCASSPRTGGDIYGYTFGSGTRLTVV.

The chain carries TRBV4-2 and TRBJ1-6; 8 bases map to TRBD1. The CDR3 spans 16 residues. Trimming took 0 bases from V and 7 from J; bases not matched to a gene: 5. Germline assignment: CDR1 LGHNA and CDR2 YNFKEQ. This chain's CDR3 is CASSQEYRTGNSPLHF. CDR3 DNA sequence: TGTGCCAGCAGCCAAGAATATAGGACAGGGAATTCACCCCTCCACTTT.

The chain's CDR3 is CASSIVRSTGELFF. The CDR3 DNA sequence: TGTGCCAGTAGTATAGTCAGGTCTACCGGGGAGCTGTTTTTT. The chain is built from TRBV19 and TRBJ2-2, with D hard to call. Trimming removed 1 base at V and 5 bases at J, with 8 bases between. This CDR3 is 14 amino acids long. Germline-derived CDR1 and CDR2 are LNHDA and SQIVND (reference sequence).

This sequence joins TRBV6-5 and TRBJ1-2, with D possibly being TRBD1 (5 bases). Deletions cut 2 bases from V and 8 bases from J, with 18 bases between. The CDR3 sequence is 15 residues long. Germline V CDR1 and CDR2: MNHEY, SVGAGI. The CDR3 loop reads CASSYLRDSRHGYTF. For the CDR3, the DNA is TGTGCCAGCAGTTACCTCCGGGACTCAAGGCACGGCTACACCTTC.

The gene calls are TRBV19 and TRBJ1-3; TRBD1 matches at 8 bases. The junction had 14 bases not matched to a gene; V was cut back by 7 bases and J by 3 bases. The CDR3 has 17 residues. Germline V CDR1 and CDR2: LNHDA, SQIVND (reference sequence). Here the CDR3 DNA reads TGTGCCAGTAAGCCGGGGACAGGAGCCATCAATGGAAACACCATATATTTT. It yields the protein CASKPGTGAINGNTIYF.

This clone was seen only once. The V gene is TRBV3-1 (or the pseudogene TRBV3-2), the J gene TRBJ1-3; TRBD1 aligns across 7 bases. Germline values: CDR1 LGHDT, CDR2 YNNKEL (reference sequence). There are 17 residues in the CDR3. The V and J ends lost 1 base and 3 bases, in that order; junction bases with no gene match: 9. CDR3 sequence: CASSQGLRGRVGNTIYF. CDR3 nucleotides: TGTGCCAGCAGCCAAGGCTTAAGGGGGCGCGTTGGAAACACCATATATTTT.

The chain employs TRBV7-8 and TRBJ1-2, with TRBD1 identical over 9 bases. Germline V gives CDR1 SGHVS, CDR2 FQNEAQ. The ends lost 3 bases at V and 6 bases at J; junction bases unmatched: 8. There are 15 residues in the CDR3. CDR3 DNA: TGTGCCAGCAGCTTTGGACAGGGACAGGGCCATGGCTACACCTTC. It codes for CASSFGQGQGHGYTF.